What follows is one T cell receptor beta chain and its context. Its antigen is currently not known. Per-nucleotide qualities are absent, and no much larger clonotype sits a single base away. At the junction V is shortened by 0 bases and J by 0 bases, with 12 bases in between. As encoded in the germline V gene (reference sequence), CDR1 is MNHEY while CDR2 is SMNVEV. Inclusive of the bounding cysteine and phenylalanine, the CDR3 is 17 residues long. Only the CDR3 part of the read is kept: 51 bases, read in frame from the first base. Library preparation used the immunoSEQ multiplex PCR assay. Concerning the study's data processing: To diagnose cytomegalovirus status from the catalog of TCR beta chain sequences, a statistical classification framework was built. Here the immuneACCESS table is served through TCRdb, limited to in-frame sequences with V and J called. Missing clones are a known gap in these copies; in checked studies unresolved V genes cover under half, and the rest lacks a known reason. The V and J calls and the clone size are those of that table, but D and trimming were determined from the DNA. For this sample there are around 150,000 clones; about 89% appear just once. The top ten constitute approximately 0.7% of the sample.

Donors formed part of the validation cohort, which comprised approximately 130 subjects and was distinct from the first cohort of several hundred subjects. These data belong to a study of cytomegalovirus exposure and HLA in healthy donors (dated 2017 in TCRdb). The study in broad terms: According to a later analysis, one platform produced both the roughly 110 validation repertoires and the 670 or so repertoires of the first cohort. Besides the first cohort of under 700 subjects, a separate validation cohort made up of 90 to 150 different subjects was used. High-throughput TCR immunosequencing, statistical association of individual TCRs with disease status, and machine learning were combined to predict cytomegalovirus infection status. The study aimed to test whether cataloging public T cell receptors could reveal signatures of past pathogen exposure. The research as a whole found: It was suggested by the authors that the approach could potentially be generalized to other disease states and immunological phenotypes. A few of the identified cytomegalovirus-associated TCR beta chains were confirmed in vitro to be specific for cytomegalovirus antigens. A later analysis lacked HLA typing for the validation cohort, so it scored co-occurrence in that cohort across all 120 repertoires. In both the original and validation cohorts, the classifier was reported to diagnose cytomegalovirus status with high specificity and sensitivity. Most TCR sequences were seen in very few donors, while some public TCRs were found in many individuals. In the study, some 180 TCR beta chains were listed as associated with cytomegalovirus. In a later analysis, TCRs clustered in the first cohort were found to also tend to co-occur in the 110 or so validation repertoires, with 94% of cluster scores above 0.

Sequenced sample: PBMCs. Rearrangement joined TRBV27 to TRBJ1-5; TRBD1 might be the D gene, on 5 matching bases. This TCR was sampled from a man between 18 and 35 years old in good health and CMV-seronegative. The CDR3 region reads CASSLSRASGSNQPQHF. The DNA sequence reads TGTGCCAGCAGTTTATCCAGGGCTTCTGGTAGCAATCAGCCCCAGCATTTT.